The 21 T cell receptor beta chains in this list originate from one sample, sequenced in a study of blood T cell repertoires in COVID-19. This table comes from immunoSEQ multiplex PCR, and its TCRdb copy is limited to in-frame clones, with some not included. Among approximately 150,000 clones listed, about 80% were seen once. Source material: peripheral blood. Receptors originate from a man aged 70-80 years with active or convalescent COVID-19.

The DNA of the CDR3 is TGCGCCAGCAGCCAAGATTCCCGACAGGGGAGGCAAGAGACCCAGTACTTC. It encodes CASSQDSRQGRQETQYF. The V call is TRBV4-1, the J call TRBJ2-5; 8 bases are a match to TRBD1. V trimming: 0 bases; J trimming: 2 bases; junction bases outside the gene matches: 8. CDR3 length equals 17 residues. From germline, CDR1 is MGHRA and CDR2 YSYEKL.

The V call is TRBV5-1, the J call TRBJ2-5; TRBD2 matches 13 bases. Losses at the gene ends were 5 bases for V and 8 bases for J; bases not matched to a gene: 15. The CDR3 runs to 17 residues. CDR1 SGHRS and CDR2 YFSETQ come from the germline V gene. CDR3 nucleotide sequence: TGCGCCAGCAGTCACGAGTCACCGGGACTAGCGGGACATACCCAGTACTTC. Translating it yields CASSHESPGLAGHTQYF.

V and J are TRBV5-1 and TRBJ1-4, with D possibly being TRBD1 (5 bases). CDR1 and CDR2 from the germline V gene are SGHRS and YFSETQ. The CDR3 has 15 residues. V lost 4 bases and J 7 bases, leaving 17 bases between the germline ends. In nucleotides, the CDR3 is TGCGCCAGCAGCAGAAGCCGGGACGGGGGTGAAAAACTGTTTTTT. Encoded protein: CASSRSRDGGEKLFF.

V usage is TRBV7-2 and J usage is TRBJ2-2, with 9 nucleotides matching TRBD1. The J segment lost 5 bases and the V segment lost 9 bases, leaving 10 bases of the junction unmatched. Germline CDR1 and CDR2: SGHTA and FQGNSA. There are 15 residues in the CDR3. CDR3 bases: TGTGCCAGTTCCACCGGGACAGGGCAGACCGGGGAGCTGTTTTTT. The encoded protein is CASSTGTGQTGELFF.

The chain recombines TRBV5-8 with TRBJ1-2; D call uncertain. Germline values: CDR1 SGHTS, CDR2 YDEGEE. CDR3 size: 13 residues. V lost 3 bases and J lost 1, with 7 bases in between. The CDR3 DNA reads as TGTGCCAGCAGCTCCGAGCTTAACTATGGCTACACCTTC. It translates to CASSSELNYGYTF.

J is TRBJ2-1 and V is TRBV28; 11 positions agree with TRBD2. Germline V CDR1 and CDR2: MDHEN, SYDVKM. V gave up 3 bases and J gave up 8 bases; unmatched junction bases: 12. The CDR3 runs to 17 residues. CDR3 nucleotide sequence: TGTGCCAGCAGTTTCCCTGTGACTAGCGGGATTATGGATGAGCAGTTCTTC. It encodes CASSFPVTSGIMDEQFF.

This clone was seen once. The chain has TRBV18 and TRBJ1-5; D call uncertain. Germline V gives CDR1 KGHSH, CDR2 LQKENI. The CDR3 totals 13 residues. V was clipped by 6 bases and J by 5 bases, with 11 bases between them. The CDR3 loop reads CASSLDGDQPQHF. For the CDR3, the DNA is TGTGCCAGCTCGCTGGACGGGGATCAGCCCCAGCATTTT.

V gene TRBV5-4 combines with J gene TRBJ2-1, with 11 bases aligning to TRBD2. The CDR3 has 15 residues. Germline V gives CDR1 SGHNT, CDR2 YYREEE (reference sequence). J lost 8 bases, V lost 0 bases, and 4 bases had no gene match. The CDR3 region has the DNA TGTGCCAGCAGCTTGGGACTAGCGGGACCCGATGAGCAGTTCTTC. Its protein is CASSLGLAGPDEQFF.

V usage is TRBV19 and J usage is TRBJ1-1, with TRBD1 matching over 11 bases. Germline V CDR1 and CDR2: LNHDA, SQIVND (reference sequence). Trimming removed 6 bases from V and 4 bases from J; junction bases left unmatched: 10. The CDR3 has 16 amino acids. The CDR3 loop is CASSRDRGLVVTEAFF. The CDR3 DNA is TGTGCCAGTAGCCGGGACAGGGGGTTGGTAGTCACTGAAGCTTTCTTT. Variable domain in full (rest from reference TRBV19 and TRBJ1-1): DGGITQSPKYLFRKEGQNVTLSCEQNLNHDAMYWYRQDPGQGLRLIYYSQIVNDFQKGDIAEGYSVSREKKESFPLTVTSAQKNPTAFYLCASSRDRGLVVTEAFFGQGTRLTVV.

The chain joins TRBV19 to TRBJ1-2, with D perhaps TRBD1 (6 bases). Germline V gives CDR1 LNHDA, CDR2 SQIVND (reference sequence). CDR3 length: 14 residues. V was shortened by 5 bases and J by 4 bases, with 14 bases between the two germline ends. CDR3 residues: CASSPKGGAYGYTF. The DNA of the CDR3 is TGTGCCAGTAGTCCAAAGGGGGGGGCCTATGGCTACACCTTC.

Here the CDR3 DNA reads TGCGCCAGCAGCCACCGACTAGCGGACTACGAGCAGTACTTC. This translates into CASSHRLADYEQYF. The chain uses TRBV4-3 and TRBJ2-7, with 9 bases matching TRBD2. Germline loops: CDR1 LGHNA, CDR2 YSLEER. The CDR3 length is 14 residues. The J segment lost 3 bases and the V segment lost 3 bases, leaving 3 bases of the junction unmatched.

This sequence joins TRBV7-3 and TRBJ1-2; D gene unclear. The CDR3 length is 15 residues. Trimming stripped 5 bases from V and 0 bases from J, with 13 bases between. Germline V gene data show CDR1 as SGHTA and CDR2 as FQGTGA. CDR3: CASSPDSGPNYGYTF. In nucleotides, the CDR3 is TGTGCCAGCAGCCCAGATTCAGGTCCTAACTATGGCTACACCTTC.

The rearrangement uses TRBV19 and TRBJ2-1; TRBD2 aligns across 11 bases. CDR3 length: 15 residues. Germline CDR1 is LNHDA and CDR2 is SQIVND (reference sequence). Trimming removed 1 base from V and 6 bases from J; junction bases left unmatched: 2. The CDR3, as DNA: TGTGCCAGTAGTATAGTTAGCGGGAGGGCCAATGAGCAGTTCTTC. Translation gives CASSIVSGRANEQFF. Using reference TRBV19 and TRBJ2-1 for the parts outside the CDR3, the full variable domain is DGGITQSPKYLFRKEGQNVTLSCEQNLNHDAMYWYRQDPGQGLRLIYYSQIVNDFQKGDIAEGYSVSREKKESFPLTVTSAQKNPTAFYLCASSIVSGRANEQFFGPGTRLTVL.

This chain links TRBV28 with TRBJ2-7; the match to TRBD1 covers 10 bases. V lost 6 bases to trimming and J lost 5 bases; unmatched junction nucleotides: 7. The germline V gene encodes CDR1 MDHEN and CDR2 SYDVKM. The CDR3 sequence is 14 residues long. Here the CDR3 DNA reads TGTGCCAGCAGCCGGAGACAGGGGGCTGACGAGCAGTACTTC. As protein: CASSRRQGADEQYF. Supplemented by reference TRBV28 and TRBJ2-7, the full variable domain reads DVKVTQSSRYLVKRTGEKVFLECVQDMDHENMFWYRQDPGLGLRLIYFSYDVKMKEKGDIPEGYSVSREKKERFSLILESASTNQTSMYLCASSRRQGADEQYFGPGTRLTVT.

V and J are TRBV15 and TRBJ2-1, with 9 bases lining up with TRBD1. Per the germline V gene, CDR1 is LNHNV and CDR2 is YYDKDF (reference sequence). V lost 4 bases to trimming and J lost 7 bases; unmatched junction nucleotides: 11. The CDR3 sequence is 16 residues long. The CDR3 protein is CATSILPGTGKNEQFF. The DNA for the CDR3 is TGTGCCACCAGCATCTTACCGGGGACAGGGAAGAATGAGCAGTTCTTC.

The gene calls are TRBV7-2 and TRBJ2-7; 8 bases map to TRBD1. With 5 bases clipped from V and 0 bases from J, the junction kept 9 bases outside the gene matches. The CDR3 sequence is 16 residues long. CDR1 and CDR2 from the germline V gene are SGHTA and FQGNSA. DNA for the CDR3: TGTGCCAGCAGCCTGAACAGGGGGACGGGCTCCTACGAGCAGTACTTC. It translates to CASSLNRGTGSYEQYF.

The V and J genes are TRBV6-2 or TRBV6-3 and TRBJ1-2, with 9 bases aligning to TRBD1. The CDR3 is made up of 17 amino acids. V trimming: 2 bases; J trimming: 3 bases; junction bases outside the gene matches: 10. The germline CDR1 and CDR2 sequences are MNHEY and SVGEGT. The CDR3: CASSYDRGAFRDYGYTF. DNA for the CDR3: TGTGCCAGCAGTTACGACAGGGGGGCCTTTAGGGACTATGGCTACACCTTC.

CDR3 DNA sequence: TGTGCCTGGGGCCGTAGCGGGAGACGCTCCTACAATGAGCAGTTCTTC. Translated: CAWGRSGRRSYNEQFF. The chain couples TRBV30 to TRBJ2-1; 9 nucleotides match TRBD2. CDR3 length: 16 amino acids. Germline V lookup: CDR1 GTSNPN, CDR2 SVGIG (reference sequence). After removal of 5 bases from V and 0 bases from J, the junction contained 8 bases not matched to a gene. Drawing the rest from reference TRBV30 and TRBJ2-1, the complete variable domain is SQTIHQWPATLVQPVGSPLSLECTVEGTSNPNLYWYRQAAGRGLQLLFYSVGIGQISSEVPQNLSASRPQDRQFILSSKKLLLSDSGFYLCAWGRSGRRSYNEQFFGPGTRLTVL.

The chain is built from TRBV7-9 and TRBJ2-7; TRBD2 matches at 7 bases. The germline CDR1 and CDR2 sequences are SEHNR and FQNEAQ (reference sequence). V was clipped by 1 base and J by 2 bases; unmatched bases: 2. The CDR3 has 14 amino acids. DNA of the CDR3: TGTGCCAGCAGCTTAGGGCTAGCGGCCTACGAGCAGTACTTC. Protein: CASSLGLAAYEQYF.

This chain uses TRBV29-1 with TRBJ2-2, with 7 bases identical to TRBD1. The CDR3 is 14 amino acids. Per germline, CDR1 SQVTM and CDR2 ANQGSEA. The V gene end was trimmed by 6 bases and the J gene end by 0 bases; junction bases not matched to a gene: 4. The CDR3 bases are TGCAGCGTGAGGGGGCAGCCGAACACCGGGGAGCTGTTTTTT. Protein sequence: CSVRGQPNTGELFF.

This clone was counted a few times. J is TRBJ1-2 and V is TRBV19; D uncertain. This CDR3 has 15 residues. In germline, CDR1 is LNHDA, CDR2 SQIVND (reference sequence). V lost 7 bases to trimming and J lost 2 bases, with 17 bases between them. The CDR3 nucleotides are TGTGCCAGTACCCAGCAGGCCCGGCTCAACTATGGCTACACCTTC. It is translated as CASTQQARLNYGYTF.